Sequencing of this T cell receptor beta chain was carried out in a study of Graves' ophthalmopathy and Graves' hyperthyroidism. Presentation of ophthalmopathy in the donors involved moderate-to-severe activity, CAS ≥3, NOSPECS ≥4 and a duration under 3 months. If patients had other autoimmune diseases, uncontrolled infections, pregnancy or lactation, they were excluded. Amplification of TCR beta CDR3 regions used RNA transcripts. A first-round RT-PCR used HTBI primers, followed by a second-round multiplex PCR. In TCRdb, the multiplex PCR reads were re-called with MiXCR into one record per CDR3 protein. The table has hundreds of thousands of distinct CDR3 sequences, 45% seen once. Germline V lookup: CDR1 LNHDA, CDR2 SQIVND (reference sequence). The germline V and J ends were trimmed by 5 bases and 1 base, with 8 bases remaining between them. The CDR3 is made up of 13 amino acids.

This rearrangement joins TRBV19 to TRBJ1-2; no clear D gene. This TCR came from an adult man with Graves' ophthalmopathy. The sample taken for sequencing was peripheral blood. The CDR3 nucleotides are TGTGCCAGTAGTGAAATCTATAACTATGGCTACACCTTC. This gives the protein CASSEIYNYGYTF. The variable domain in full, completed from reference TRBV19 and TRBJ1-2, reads DGGITQSPKYLFRKEGQNVTLSCEQNLNHDAMYWYRQDPGQGLRLIYYSQIVNDFQKGDIAEGYSVSREKKESFPLTVTSAQKNPTAFYLCASSEIYNYGYTFGSGTRLTVV.